The sample holds many counts of the clone carrying this TCR beta chain. The antigen is unknown. These data belong to a study of T cells after yellow fever vaccination. It was through 5'RACE template switching that TCR cDNA was made, with a universal primer site and UMIs added. TCRdb itself ran the 5' RACE reads through MiXCR, one entry per CDR3 protein. The data show more than 95,000 distinct CDR3 sequences, with approximately 7.1% seen just once and over 2.5% held by the top ten. Points from the study as a whole: Weaker in magnitude, the secondary response showed a faster peak on day 5 versus 15.

Losses at the gene ends were 1 base for V and 3 bases for J; bases not matched to a gene: 6. The CDR3 is 17 residues long. The source material was CD4+ T cells sorted from PBMCs, sampled roughly 46 days after the first yellow fever vaccination. The receptor was isolated from a man between 18 and 35 years old who received the YFV17D yellow fever vaccine. V and J are TRBV12-3 or TRBV12-4 and TRBJ2-3; 11 bases agree with TRBD1. CDR3 region: CASSLDRTGGITDTQYF. As DNA, the CDR3 is TGTGCCAGCAGTTTAGATCGGACAGGGGGCATTACAGATACGCAGTATTTT.